The subject of this entry is one TCR beta chain. Under the authors' procedure: It was from reference gene primer amplification that nucleated cell counts were estimated. Sequenced by immunoSEQ multiplex PCR; TCRdb stores in-frame clones only, minus some. V, J and clone size are those of that table, while D and trimming were read from the DNA. The repertoire holds 35,000 to 50,000 clones, with approximately 85% as singletons. The CDR3 extends over 15 amino acids. Germline V gene lookup returns CDR1 MNHEY and CDR2 SMNVEV (reference sequence). V lost 2 bases, J lost 4 bases, and 9 bases lay in between. This entry comes from a study of blood T cell repertoires in COVID-19. At the level of the study: Acute and convalescent COVID-19 specimens originated in the United States, Italy and Spain. Nucleic acid was either cDNA or gDNA, and it came from T cells, B-cell-depleted T cells, or PBMCs.

This receptor was obtained from a human donor in a cohort sampled during active COVID-19. The chain uses TRBV27 and TRBJ1-6; D not certain. Specimen: peripheral blood. The CDR3 DNA sequence: TGTGCCAGCAGTTTAGCCCAGACTTATAATTCACCCCTCCACTTT. Translation gives CASSLAQTYNSPLHF.